This T cell receptor (beta chain) was found in a study of identical twins. Study-level findings and limits: Invariant MAIT and iNKT cells are populations that could partly confound zero-insertion analyses. Models underpredicted monozygotic twin sharing of out-of-frame TCR alpha. Fewer insertions marked abundant cord blood beta clonotypes; young adult naive trended weakly, memory not at all.

V was pared by 2 bases and J by 2 bases, with 8 bases between. The CDR3 spans 13 residues. Germline V gene lookup returns CDR1 SQVTM and CDR2 ANQGSEA. For this clonotype: Its antigen is not identified.

No donor was unhealthy or non-Caucasian. TCRdb re-called the 5' RACE reads through MiXCR, storing one row per CDR3 protein. The table lists hundreds of thousands of distinct CDR3 sequences, over 9% of them singletons. The data were also submitted as part of a second study, on yellow fever vaccine responses in identical twins.

The sequence was collected from a woman in her late teens or twenties in good health. This chain joins TRBV29-1 and TRBJ2-3; unclear D gene. Sequenced material: PBMCs. CDR3 residues: CSVEMQNTDTQYF. In nucleotides, the CDR3 is TGCAGCGTTGAAATGCAGAACACAGATACGCAGTATTTT.